This T cell receptor (beta chain) was recovered during a study of T cell changes during pregnancy in multiple sclerosis. Assay: immunoSEQ multiplex PCR; the TCRdb copy retains only in-frame clones and omits some. The sample records some 93,000 clones, around 91% being singletons. This CDR3 region has 14 residues. Per the germline V gene, CDR1 is SGHVS and CDR2 is FNYEAQ. Trimming took off 2 bases at V and 1 base at J, with 8 bases between the two ends. The V and J genes are TRBV7-6 and TRBJ1-1, with TRBD1 as a possible D gene (5 bases). Here the sequenced sample was peripheral blood, taken after pregnancy. The source of this sequence is a female donor in good health, enrolled as a control in a pregnancy study. CDR3 region: CASSLNQGNTEAFF. The CDR3 nucleotides read TGTGCCAGCAGCTTAAATCAGGGGAACACTGAAGCTTTCTTT. Together with reference TRBV7-6 and TRBJ1-1, the CDR3 gives the full variable domain: GAGVSQSPRYKVTKRGQDVALRCDPISGHVSLYWYRQALGQGPEFLTYFNYEAQQDKSGLPNDRFSAERPEGSISTLTIQRTEQRDSAMYRCASSLNQGNTEAFFGQGTRLTVV.